The T cell receptor beta chain described here comes from a study of OX40 agonist ivuxolimab in advanced cancers. Concerning the study at large: The costimulatory receptor OX40 (CD134) was targeted by ivuxolimab, a fully human IgG2 agonistic monoclonal antibody. The dose-escalation cohort was 82.7% male with a mean age of 60 years, ranging from about 23 to 85. Patients were allowed to have had prior anti-PD-1, anti-PD-L1 or anti-CTLA-4 therapy, and more than 35% of the dose-escalation patients had been treated with checkpoint inhibitors. The point of sequencing TCRbeta in the periphery was to test whether ivuxolimab changed TCR sequence diversity and drove clonal T-cell expansion. Intravenous ivuxolimab was administered to patients every 2 weeks at six dose levels: 0.01, 0.1, 0.3, 1.5, 3 and 10 mg/kg. The monotherapy dose-escalation portion (N = 52 patients) of the phase I ivuxolimab trial is reported in the paper. Partial responses occurred in three dose-escalation patients, of whom one had hepatocellular carcinoma and two had cutaneous melanoma. Of the roughly 50 dose-escalation patients, hepatocellular carcinoma was present in 19, melanoma in some 15, renal cell carcinoma in 9 and head and neck cancer in 9.

Overall results and qualifications from the work: Which antigens the clonally expanded peripheral T cells were specific for was not determined. In the 0.1-3.0 mg/kg groups, partial responders had among the lowest normalized peripheral clonal expansion, particularly in CD8+ T cells. After ivuxolimab, more expanded clones were found on average in CD8+ T cells than in CD4+ T cells. At doses from 0.1 to 3.0 mg/kg, clonal expansion was seen in both CD4+ and CD8+ blood T cells between baseline and week 6. Low levels of normalized T-cell clonal expansion were also seen in some patients who did not respond.

Of note for this clone: Its antigen target is currently unknown. No base quality information exists; no much larger clone differs at one position.

Genomic DNA was extracted from sorted cells for sequencing of the TCRbeta CDR3 region. The immunoSEQ Assay was used for sequencing of TCRbeta CDR3 regions. The table was pulled from immuneACCESS by TCRdb, which kept in-frame rearrangements only. Such tables lose some clones; where checked, under half of the loss comes from unresolved V genes, and the rest has no known cause. The sample profile shows over 70,000 clones; around 90% of them were found once. The biggest ten clones account for 9.5% to 12% of the sample. The trial excluded patients who had a history of autoimmune disease or who were on systemic immunosuppression. Peripheral blood for TCR sequencing was collected from all dose cohorts at baseline, on cycle 4 day 1, and on cycle 7 day 1. Samples were obtained from an open-label, multicenter, first-in-human phase I dose-escalation trial of ivuxolimab. Adults with locally advanced or metastatic melanoma, renal cell carcinoma, hepatocellular carcinoma or head and neck squamous cell carcinoma were enrolled in the trial. Before TCR sequencing, CD4+ T cells and CD8+ T cells were sorted from peripheral blood as separate populations.

Here V drops 5 bases and J drops 2 bases, and the junction holds 3 bases not matched to any gene. The CDR3 has 15 amino acids, counting the end cysteine and phenylalanine. Only the CDR3 part of the read is kept: 45 bases, read in frame from the first base. CDR1 and CDR2, looked up from the germline V gene (reference sequence), are LNHDA and SQIVND. Here the chain combines TRBV19 and TRBJ2-7; 13 bases in the junction line up with TRBD2. The sample in question was CD4+ or CD8+ T cells sorted from blood, obtained in a trial of the OX40 agonist ivuxolimab. This TCR derives from an adult with an advanced solid tumor such as melanoma, head and neck, liver or kidney cancer. The DNA sequence reads TGTGCCAGTAGTCGGGGGACTAGCGGGACCTACGAGCAGTACTTC. Its protein reads: CASSRGTSGTYEQYF.